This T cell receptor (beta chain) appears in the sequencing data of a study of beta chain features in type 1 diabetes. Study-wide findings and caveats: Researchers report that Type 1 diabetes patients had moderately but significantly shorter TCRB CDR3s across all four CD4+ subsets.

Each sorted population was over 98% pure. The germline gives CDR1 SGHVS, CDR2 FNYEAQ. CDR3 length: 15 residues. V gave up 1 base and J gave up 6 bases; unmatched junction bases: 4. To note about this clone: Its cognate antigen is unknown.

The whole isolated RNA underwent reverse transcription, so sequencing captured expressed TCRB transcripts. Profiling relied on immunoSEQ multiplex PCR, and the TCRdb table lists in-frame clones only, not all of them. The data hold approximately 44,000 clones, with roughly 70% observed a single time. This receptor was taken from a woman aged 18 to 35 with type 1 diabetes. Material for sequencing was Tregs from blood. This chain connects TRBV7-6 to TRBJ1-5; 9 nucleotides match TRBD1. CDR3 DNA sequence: TGTGCCAGCAGCTTAGGGACAGGGGATAGTCAGCCCCAGCATTTT. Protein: CASSLGTGDSQPQHF. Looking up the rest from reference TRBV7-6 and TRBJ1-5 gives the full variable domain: GAGVSQSPRYKVTKRGQDVALRCDPISGHVSLYWYRQALGQGPEFLTYFNYEAQQDKSGLPNDRFSAERPEGSISTLTIQRTEQRDSAMYRCASSLGTGDSQPQHFGDGTRLSIL.